The 23 T cell receptor beta chains below all came from one sample that was sequenced in a study of CD4 and CD8 cells across lung adenocarcinoma regions (dated by TCRdb to the late 2010s). The protocol used for the library was PCR. Instrument used: HiSeq X Ten. The raw public reads went through TCRdb reprocessing: fastp at Q25, MiXCR clone calling, in-frame beta chains kept. Rows matching on CDR3 protein sequence are summarized as one entry with the most common DNA and genes. In all, the sample holds 9,500 to 15,000 distinct CDR3 sequences, and around 48% of those were seen once. The ten largest clones take up 20% to 30% of the sample. The specimen sequenced was CD8+ T cells from the margin of a lung tumor. The meaning of the sample's cell subset or site label: tumor margin region. Receptors were obtained from a female donor with lung adenocarcinoma. The CD4 and CD8 labels of this study may be unreliable.

There are many counts of this clonotype. V is TRBV12-3 or TRBV12-4 and J is TRBJ2-2; 9 nucleotides agree with TRBD1. The CDR3 loop spans 15 amino acids. J gave up 3 bases and V 10 bases, and 9 bases lay outside the gene matches. In DNA, the CDR3 is TGTGCCATCCAACAGGGGGCAGGTGACACCGGGGAGCTGTTTTTT. It specifies CAIQQGAGDTGELFF.

CDR3 sequence reads: CASSSPGVGTDTQYF. The CDR3 DNA sequence: TGTGCCAGCAGCTCCCCCGGGGTGGGCACAGATACGCAGTATTTT. V usage is TRBV7-9 and J usage is TRBJ2-3; tentatively, D is TRBD2 (5 bases). The CDR3 is 15 residues long. V lost 4 bases and J 1 base, leaving 12 bases between the germline ends. Germline CDR1 reads SEHNR; CDR2 reads FQNEAQ (reference sequence).

In the case of this clonotype: The CDR3 carries no conserved terminal phenylalanine or tryptophan, so it likely arises from a read error. V is TRBV5-1 and J is TRBJ2-1; D ambiguous. CDR1 is SGHRS, CDR2 YFSETQ, per germline. The CDR3 covers 15 residues. The germline V and J ends were trimmed by 4 bases and 3 bases, with 14 bases remaining between them. Here the CDR3 reads CASSLGTSSYNEQFL. The CDR3 DNA reads TGCGCCAGCAGCCTCGGTACTTCCAGCTACAATGAGCAGTTCTTA.

CDR3 DNA sequence: TGTGCCAGAGAGACAGGGGACACTGAAGCTTTCTTT. The encoded protein is CARETGDTEAFF. J is TRBJ1-1 and V is TRBV7-4, with 8 bases identical to TRBD1. Germline-derived CDR1 and CDR2 are SGHVT and SQSDAQ. The trim removed 9 bases at V and 3 bases at J, leaving 3 bases unmatched. The CDR3 spans 12 residues. Combining the CDR3 with reference TRBV7-4 and TRBJ1-1 gives the whole variable domain GAGVSQSPRYKVAKRGRDVALRCDSISGHVTLYWYRQTLGQGSEVLTYSQSDAQRDKSGRPSGRFSAERPERSVSTLKIQRTEQGDSAVYLCARETGDTEAFFGQGTRLTVV.

The V gene is TRBV7-2, the J gene TRBJ1-2, with D maybe TRBD1 (5 bases). The CDR3 contains 17 residues. Germline V gene data show CDR1 as SGHTA and CDR2 as FQGNSA. Deletions cut 5 bases from V and 4 bases from J, with 23 bases between. The CDR3 spells CASSTGGVWGGFYGYTF. CDR3 DNA sequence: TGTGCCAGCAGCACCGGGGGGGTTTGGGGTGGCTTCTATGGCTACACCTTC.

As to this clonotype: One end of the junction is discordant with germline, which a read error may explain. The rearrangement joins TRBV10-3 to TRBJ2-3; 11 nucleotides align to TRBD2. This CDR3 is built from 14 residues. Per germline, CDR1 ENHRY and CDR2 SYGVKD. This CDR3 is CATKLAGDKDTQYF. CDR3 nucleotides: TGTGCCACCAAACTAGCGGGGGACAAAGATACCCAGTATTTT.

This clonotype was observed once. This rearrangement joins TRBV6-5 to TRBJ2-1, with 11 bases fitting TRBD1. The CDR3 has 16 amino acids. Germline V gives CDR1 MNHEY, CDR2 SVGAGI. The V and J ends lost 0 bases and 4 bases, in that order; junction bases with no gene match: 2. The CDR3, as DNA: TGTGCCAGCAGTTACTCCCGGGACAGGGGGTACAATGAGCAGTTCTTC. Its translation: CASSYSRDRGYNEQFF.

This clonotype has a count of ten or more. The chain links TRBV11-2 to TRBJ2-3, with D perhaps assigned TRBD1 or TRBD2 (6 bases each). CDR1 SGHAT and CDR2 FQNNGV come from the germline V gene. The CDR3 covers 16 residues. Trimming left V 1 base short and J 4 bases short, with 15 bases between. The CDR3 nucleotides are TGTGCCAGCAGCTTAGGTAGGGCCGGGGGCGCAGATACGCAGTATTTT. It is translated as CASSLGRAGGADTQYF.

This clonotype was picked up many times. The chain uses TRBV7-8 and TRBJ2-2, with 8 bases identical to TRBD1. Germline CDR1 SGHVS, CDR2 FQNEAQ. With 5 bases clipped from V and 7 bases from J, the junction kept 12 bases outside the gene matches. There are 16 residues in the CDR3. For the CDR3, the DNA is TGTGCCAGCAGCCCCCAAACTTGGACAGGGCACGGGGAGCTGTTTTTT. This encodes CASSPQTWTGHGELFF.

In regard to this clonotype: At one end the junction does not follow the germline gene, possibly because of a read error. The chain recombines TRBV6-1 with TRBJ1-5, with no clear D. The CDR3 totals 13 residues. CDR1 is MNHNS, CDR2 SASEGT, per germline. Here the CDR3 DNA reads TGTGCCAGCAGTGACAACTGTAATTCGCCCCACCATTTT. Translating it yields CASSDNCNSPHHF.

This clonotype came up many times. The V call is TRBV6-1, the J call TRBJ1-3; 9 bases align to TRBD1. V shed 7 bases and J 0 bases; nucleotides not matched to a gene: 7. Germline loops: CDR1 MNHNS, CDR2 SASEGT. This CDR3 is 16 amino acids long. The CDR3 is CASTSPGQGSGNTIYF. The DNA of the CDR3 is TGTGCCAGCACCTCCCCGGGACAGGGCTCTGGAAACACCATATATTTT.

The chain links TRBV6-5 to TRBJ1-2; tentatively, D is TRBD1 (5 bases). Per germline, CDR1 MNHEY and CDR2 SVGAGI. The CDR3 contains 16 residues. Trimming removed 0 bases from V and 0 bases from J, with 11 bases in between. The chain's CDR3 is CASSYSSGGTNYGYTF. The DNA for the CDR3 is TGTGCCAGCAGTTACTCTAGCGGGGGTACTAACTATGGCTACACCTTC.

V and J are TRBV11-2 and TRBJ2-2; the D is unclear. Per germline, CDR1 SGHAT and CDR2 FQNNGV. V lost 7 bases, J lost 6 bases, and 15 bases lay in between. This CDR3 is built from 14 residues. The CDR3 bases are TGTGCCAGCACCCCGAGGCCTCAGGCCGGGGAGCTGTTTTTT. It yields the protein CASTPRPQAGELFF.

The sample holds many counts of this clonotype. This sequence joins TRBV6-1 and TRBJ1-6; D is uncertain. Germline lookup yields CDR1 MNHNS and CDR2 SASEGT. The CDR3 runs to 15 residues. V was cut by 1 base and J by 4 bases, with 8 bases left in between. The CDR3 nucleotides are TGTGCCAGCAGTGAAGAGTCCAGGTATAATTCACCCCTCCACTTT. As protein: CASSEESRYNSPLHF.

This clonotype rates as medium-sized. J is TRBJ2-1 and V is TRBV6-1, with D perhaps given as TRBD1 or TRBD2 (6 bases each). The assigned J gene may be wrong: the sequence end matches TRBJ2-7 better. CDR1 MNHNS and CDR2 SASEGT come from the germline V gene. This CDR3 region has 15 residues. The CDR3 is CASSDFGGDDYEQYF. DNA for the CDR3: TGTGCCAGCAGTGATTTCGGGGGCGATGACTACGAGCAGTACTTC.

This chain joins TRBV27 and TRBJ2-7, with 9 bases matching TRBD1. Germline V CDR1 and CDR2: MNHEY, SMNVEV (reference sequence). This CDR3 has 15 residues. V lost 4 bases to trimming and J lost 9 bases; unmatched junction nucleotides: 13. The CDR3 DNA reads TGTGCCAGCAGTTCAAGCCGGGACAGGGACTGGGGGCAGTACTTC. As protein: CASSSSRDRDWGQYF.

This clonotype has more than one count but fewer than ten. The chain carries TRBV4-2 and TRBJ2-3; 10 bases line up with TRBD2. J gave up 1 base and V 3 bases, and 4 bases lay outside the gene matches. Germline loops: CDR1 LGHNA, CDR2 YNFKEQ. This CDR3 has 16 residues. CDR3 region: CASSHSGTSGTDTQYF. CDR3 bases: TGTGCCAGCAGCCACTCCGGGACTAGCGGCACAGATACGCAGTATTTT.

This clonotype occurred a few times. This sequence joins TRBV6-1 and TRBJ2-1; D is possibly TRBD2 (6 bases). Trimming pared 8 bases from V and 8 bases from J, leaving 7 bases between. Germline V gene sequence: CDR1 MNHNS, CDR2 SASEGT. The CDR3 has 10 residues. CDR3 coding DNA: TGTGCCAGCGGGGACTATGAGCAGTTCTTC. Translating gives CASGDYEQFF.

This clonotype showed up many times. The V gene is TRBV2, the J gene TRBJ2-5; maybe TRBD2 (6 bases). Trimming took 7 bases from V and 2 from J, leaving 20 bases between them. The CDR3 has 16 residues. Germline CDR1 is SNHLY and CDR2 is FYNNEI. This CDR3 is CASKGLQDYPQETQYF. In DNA form, the CDR3 reads TGTGCCAGCAAGGGACTCCAGGACTACCCACAAGAGACCCAGTACTTC.

This rearrangement joins TRBV27 to TRBJ2-3; weak D call: TRBD2 (5 bases). The tail of the sequence fits TRBJ2-7 better, so the J call may be wrong. The CDR3 is made up of 14 amino acids. Germline V gene sequence: CDR1 MNHEY, CDR2 SMNVEV (reference sequence). This CDR3 reads CASSRRVNKDTQYF. The CDR3 DNA reads as TGTGCCAGCAGTCGGCGGGTTAACAAAGATACGCAGTACTTC.

This clonotype occurred many times. With a much larger clone just one base away, this may be a read error. The chain is built from TRBV6-1 and TRBJ2-1; 9 bases line up with TRBD1. This CDR3 region has 12 residues. CDR1 is MNHNS, CDR2 SASEGT, per germline. V lost 2 bases, J lost 15 bases, and 5 bases stayed unmatched. The CDR3: CASSEYRTGAFF. DNA of the CDR3: TGTGCCAGCAGTGAATATCGGACAGGGGCGTTCTTC.

This clonotype was seen more than once but under ten times. V usage is TRBV27 and J usage is TRBJ2-5; TRBD2 is a possible D gene (5 bases). The CDR3 length is 14 residues. The V gene's germline CDR1 is MNHEY and CDR2 SMNVEV (reference sequence). V dropped 6 bases and J dropped 5 bases, with 16 bases sitting between them. The CDR3 sequence is CASSPRTSLETQYF. CDR3 nucleotides: TGTGCCAGCAGCCCCCGCACTAGTCTCGAGACCCAGTACTTC.

This sequence joins TRBV6-1 and TRBJ1-2; 8 bases are a match to TRBD1. The V segment lost 7 bases and the J segment 7 bases; nucleotides outside the gene matches: 8. The CDR3 is 13 residues long. The germline gives CDR1 MNHNS, CDR2 SASEGT. This chain's CDR3 is CASIGQGVLGYTF. The CDR3 DNA reads TGTGCCAGCATCGGACAGGGCGTTCTTGGCTACACCTTC.